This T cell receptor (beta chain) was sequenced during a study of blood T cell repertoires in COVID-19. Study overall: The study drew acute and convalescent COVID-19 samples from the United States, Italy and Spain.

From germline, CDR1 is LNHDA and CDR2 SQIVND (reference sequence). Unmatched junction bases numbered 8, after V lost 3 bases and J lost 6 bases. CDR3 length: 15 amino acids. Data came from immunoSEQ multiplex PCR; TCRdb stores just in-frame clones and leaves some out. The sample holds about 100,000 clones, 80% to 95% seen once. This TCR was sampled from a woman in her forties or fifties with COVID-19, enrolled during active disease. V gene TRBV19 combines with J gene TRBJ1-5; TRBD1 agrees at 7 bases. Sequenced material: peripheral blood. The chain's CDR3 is CASSITGAWGQPQHF. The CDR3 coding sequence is TGTGCCAGTAGTATCACAGGGGCCTGGGGTCAGCCCCAGCATTTT. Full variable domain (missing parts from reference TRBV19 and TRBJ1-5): DGGITQSPKYLFRKEGQNVTLSCEQNLNHDAMYWYRQDPGQGLRLIYYSQIVNDFQKGDIAEGYSVSREKKESFPLTVTSAQKNPTAFYLCASSITGAWGQPQHFGDGTRLSIL.